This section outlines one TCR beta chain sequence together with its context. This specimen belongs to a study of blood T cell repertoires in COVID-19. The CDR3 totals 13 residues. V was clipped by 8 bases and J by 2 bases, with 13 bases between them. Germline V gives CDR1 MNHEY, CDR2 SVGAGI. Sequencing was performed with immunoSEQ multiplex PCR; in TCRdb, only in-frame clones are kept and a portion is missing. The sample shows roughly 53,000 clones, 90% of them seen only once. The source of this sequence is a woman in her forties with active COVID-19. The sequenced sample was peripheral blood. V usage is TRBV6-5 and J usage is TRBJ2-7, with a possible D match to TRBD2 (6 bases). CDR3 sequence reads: CASGLALAYEQYF. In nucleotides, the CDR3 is TGTGCCAGCGGCCTAGCGTTAGCCTACGAGCAGTACTTC.